These 15 T cell receptor beta chains were all obtained from the same sample, sequenced in a study of identical twins. TCRdb itself ran the 5' RACE reads through MiXCR, one entry per CDR3 protein. The data hold about 570,000 distinct CDR3 sequences, with over 8.5% observed a single time. This sample also appeared in a second study, on yellow fever vaccine responses in identical twins.

The sequenced sample was PBMCs. Receptors were obtained from a woman younger than 35 in good health.

The sample holds many counts of this clonotype. The CDR3 reads CSSFQGGELFF. As DNA, the CDR3 is TGCAGCTCTTTTCAGGGGGGGGAGCTGTTTTTT. The chain uses TRBV29-1 and TRBJ2-2; maybe TRBD1 (6 bases). The germline gives CDR1 SQVTM, CDR2 ANQGSEA. The CDR3 length is 11 residues. Trimming shortened V by 8 bases and J by 8 bases, and 12 bases separated the two germline ends.

The sample holds a few counts of this clonotype. V is TRBV13 and J is TRBJ2-6, with a possible D match to TRBD1 (6 bases). This CDR3 spans 17 amino acids. The V end was cut by 4 bases, the J end by 0 bases, with 13 bases between. Germline V gives CDR1 PRHDT, CDR2 FYEKMQ (reference sequence). The CDR3 coding sequence is TGTGCCAGCAGCTCAACCGAACAGGGCTCTGGGGCCAACGTCCTGACTTTC. It yields the protein CASSSTEQGSGANVLTF.

The rearrangement joins TRBV12-5 to TRBJ2-4; 7 bases map to TRBD2. This CDR3 spans 15 amino acids. Germline CDR1 LGHNT, CDR2 FRNRAP. V gave up 9 bases and J gave up 4 bases; unmatched junction bases: 12. The CDR3 loop reads CARLRLALGKNIQYF. For the CDR3, the DNA is TGTGCTAGATTAAGACTAGCCTTGGGGAAAAACATTCAGTACTTC.

Only a few counts were recorded for this clonotype. The chain is built from TRBV29-1 and TRBJ2-5, with 7 bases lining up with TRBD1. Germline values: CDR1 SQVTM, CDR2 ANQGSEA. V dropped 6 bases and J dropped 4; count of bases not matched to a gene: 11. The CDR3 has 14 amino acids. The CDR3 sequence is CSVPTTGLVETQYF. DNA for the CDR3: TGCAGCGTCCCGACGACAGGGTTAGTAGAGACCCAGTACTTC.

V and J are TRBV7-6 and TRBJ2-1; possibly TRBD2 for D (6 bases). The germline gives CDR1 SGHVS, CDR2 FNYEAQ. The CDR3 loop spans 13 amino acids. V dropped 6 bases and J dropped 7 bases, with 13 bases sitting between them. The CDR3 DNA sequence: TGTGCCAGCAGTTCTACTAGCAGGAATGAGCAGTTCTTC. As protein: CASSSTSRNEQFF.

This clonotype has more than one count but fewer than ten. The chain has TRBV12-3 or TRBV12-4 and TRBJ2-3; D ambiguous. V was pared by 3 bases and J by 2 bases, with 9 bases between. The CDR3 has 14 residues. The CDR3 sequence: CASSLYLNTDTQYF. The CDR3 coding sequence is TGTGCCAGCAGTTTGTACTTAAACACAGATACGCAGTATTTT.

V usage is TRBV20-1 and J usage is TRBJ2-5; 8 nucleotides line up with TRBD1. This CDR3 contains 16 residues. Germline V gene sequence: CDR1 DFQATT, CDR2 SNEGSKA (reference sequence). The V gene end was trimmed by 3 bases and the J gene end by 2 bases; junction bases not matched to a gene: 11. The CDR3 bases are TGCAGTGCTAGCGACGGGACAGGAAGGGGGCAAGAGACCCAGTACTTC. Its protein product is CSASDGTGRGQETQYF.

This clonotype was observed many times. The CDR3 DNA follows: TGCAGCGTTGCGGGGGGGGGCCGGGAGACCCAGTACTTC. This gives the protein CSVAGGGRETQYF. This chain uses TRBV29-1 with TRBJ2-5; 8 nucleotides match TRBD2. The V and J ends lost 4 bases and 5 bases, in that order; junction bases with no gene match: 6. The CDR3 totals 13 residues. Germline V gene lookup returns CDR1 SQVTM and CDR2 ANQGSEA.

The chain carries TRBV4-1 and TRBJ2-4; D gene uncertain. Germline assignment: CDR1 MGHRA and CDR2 YSYEKL. The CDR3 consists of 14 residues. The V end was cut by 4 bases, the J end by 0 bases, with 7 bases between. CDR3 sequence reads: CASSPELAKNIQYF. The CDR3 bases are TGCGCCAGCAGCCCTGAACTAGCCAAAAACATTCAGTACTTC.

In this sample, this clonotype turned up a few times. V and J are TRBV10-3 and TRBJ2-5; no clear D. Germline CDR1 reads ENHRY; CDR2 reads SYGVKD. The length of the CDR3 is 18 residues. V lost 0 bases and J lost 3, with 20 bases in between. Here the CDR3 DNA reads TGTGCCATCAGTGAGTCGATTGAAATCAGGTTACGAGAAGAGACCCAGTACTTC. Its translation: CAISESIEIRLREETQYF.

This clonotype has a handful of counts. This chain links TRBV12-3 or TRBV12-4 with TRBJ2-1; either TRBD1 or TRBD2 may supply D (5 bases each). V lost 10 bases to trimming and J lost 4 bases, with 14 bases between them. This CDR3 spans 13 amino acids. The CDR3 nucleotides are TGTGCCACGACGGGACCAAATTACAATGAGCAGTTCTTC. This encodes CATTGPNYNEQFF.

In this sample, this clonotype turned up many times. The chain joins TRBV15 to TRBJ1-1; possible D gene TRBD1, 6 bases. Trimming removed 0 bases from V and 2 bases from J, with 16 bases in between. This CDR3 has 17 amino acids. CDR1 is LNHNV and CDR2 is YYDKDF in the germline V gene (reference sequence). The CDR3 DNA sequence: TGTGCCACCAGCAGAGATCAGGGAACAGGGCGAAACACTGAAGCTTTCTTT. Its translation: CATSRDQGTGRNTEAFF.

The sample holds a few counts of this clonotype. The V gene is TRBV11-2, the J gene TRBJ2-7, with a weak D call TRBD2 (6 bases). This CDR3 comprises 15 residues. With 1 base removed from V and 3 bases from J, the gap between germline ends came to 13 bases. CDR1 is SGHAT and CDR2 is FQNNGV in the germline V gene. The CDR3 DNA follows: TGTGCCAGCAGCTTAGGGGGGGTAGGCCACTACGAGCAGTACTTC. It is translated as CASSLGGVGHYEQYF.

There are many counts of this clonotype. The chain couples TRBV5-1 to TRBJ2-3; D is ambiguous. This CDR3 has 14 residues. The V gene lost 2 bases and the J gene lost 2 bases, with 9 bases spanning the gap. CDR1 SGHRS and CDR2 YFSETQ come from the germline V gene. CDR3 in amino acids: CASSLRRTTDTQYF. The DNA for the CDR3 is TGCGCCAGCAGCTTAAGACGGACCACAGATACGCAGTATTTT.

This clonotype showed up many times. The CDR3 DNA follows: TGCAGCGCCCCGACCTCGAACACCGGGGAGCTGTTTTTT. This translates into CSAPTSNTGELFF. The chain couples TRBV29-1 to TRBJ2-2; D unresolved. Germline lookup yields CDR1 SQVTM and CDR2 ANQGSEA. V was cut by 7 bases and J by 0 bases, with 9 bases left in between. The CDR3 runs to 13 residues.